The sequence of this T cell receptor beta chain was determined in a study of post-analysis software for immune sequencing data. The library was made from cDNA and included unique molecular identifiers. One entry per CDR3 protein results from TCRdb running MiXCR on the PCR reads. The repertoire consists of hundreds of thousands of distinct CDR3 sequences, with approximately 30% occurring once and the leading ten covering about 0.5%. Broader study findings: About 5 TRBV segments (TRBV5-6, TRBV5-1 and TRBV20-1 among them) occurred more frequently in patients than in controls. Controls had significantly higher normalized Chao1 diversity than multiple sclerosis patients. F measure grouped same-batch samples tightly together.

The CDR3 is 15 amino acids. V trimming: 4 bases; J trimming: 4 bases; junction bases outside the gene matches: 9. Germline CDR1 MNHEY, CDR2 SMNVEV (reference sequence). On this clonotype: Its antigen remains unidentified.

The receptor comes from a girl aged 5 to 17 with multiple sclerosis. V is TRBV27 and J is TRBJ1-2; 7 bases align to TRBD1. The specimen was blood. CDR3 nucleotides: TGTGCCAGCAGTTCTAACAGGGGCGGATCCTATGGCTACACCTTC. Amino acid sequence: CASSSNRGGSYGYTF.